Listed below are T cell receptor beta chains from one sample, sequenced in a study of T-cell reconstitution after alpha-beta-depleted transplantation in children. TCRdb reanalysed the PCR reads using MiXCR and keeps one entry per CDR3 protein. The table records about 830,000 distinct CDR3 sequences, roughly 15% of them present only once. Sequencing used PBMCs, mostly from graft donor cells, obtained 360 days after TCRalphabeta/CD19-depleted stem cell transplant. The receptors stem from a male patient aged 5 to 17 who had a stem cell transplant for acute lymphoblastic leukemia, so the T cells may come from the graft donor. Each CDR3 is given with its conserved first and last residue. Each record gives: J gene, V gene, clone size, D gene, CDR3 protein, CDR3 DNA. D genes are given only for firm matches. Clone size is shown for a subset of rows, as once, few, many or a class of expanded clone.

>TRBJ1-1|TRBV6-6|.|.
CASIRGRETEAFF
TGTGCCAGCATCCGGGGGAGAGAGACTGAAGCTTTCTTT
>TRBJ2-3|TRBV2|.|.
CASSGQAGPTDTQYF
TGTGCCAGCAGTGGGCAGGCAGGACCTACAGATACGCAGTATTTT
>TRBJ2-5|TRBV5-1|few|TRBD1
CASGPGTGFQETQYF
TGCGCCAGCGGGCCCGGGACAGGCTTCCAAGAGACCCAGTACTTC
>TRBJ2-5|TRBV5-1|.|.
CASSPGGPGETQYF
TGCGCCAGCAGCCCCGGGGGACCCGGAGAGACCCAGTACTTC
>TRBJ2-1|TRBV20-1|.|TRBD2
CSAREGGPGLAGFSYNEQFF
TGCAGTGCAAGAGAAGGGGGACCGGGACTAGCGGGTTTTTCCTACAATGAGCAGTTCTTC
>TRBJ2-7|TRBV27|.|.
CASSSRAGRQYF
TGTGCCAGCAGTTCCCGAGCGGGCCGACAGTACTTC
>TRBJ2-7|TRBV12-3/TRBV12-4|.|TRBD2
CASSRTSFQGPYEQYF
TGTGCCAGCAGCCGGACTAGCTTCCAGGGGCCCTACGAGCAGTACTTC
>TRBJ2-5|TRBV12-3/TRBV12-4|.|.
CASSFSGAQETQYF
TGTGCCAGCAGTTTCTCAGGGGCCCAAGAGACCCAGTACTTC
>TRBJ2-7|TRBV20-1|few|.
CSARDPRDGPYEQYF
TGCAGTGCTAGAGATCCCCGGGACGGCCCCTACGAGCAGTACTTC
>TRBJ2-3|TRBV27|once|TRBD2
CASSLFGLADTDTQYF
TGTGCCAGCAGTTTGTTTGGACTAGCGGATACAGATACGCAGTATTTT
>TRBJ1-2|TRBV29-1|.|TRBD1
CSVDHSGTGNYGYTF
TGCAGCGTTGATCACTCCGGGACAGGGAACTATGGCTACACCTTC
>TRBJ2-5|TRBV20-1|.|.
CSARWPGRRETQYF
TGCAGTGCCAGGTGGCCGGGACGTAGAGAGACCCAGTACTTC
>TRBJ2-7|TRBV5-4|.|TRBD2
CASSLTGLAGGEQYF
TGTGCCAGCAGCTTGACCGGACTAGCGGGAGGCGAGCAGTACTTC
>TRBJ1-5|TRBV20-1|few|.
CSASRERIPPQHF
TGCAGTGCTAGCAGAGAACGGATTCCGCCCCAGCATTTT
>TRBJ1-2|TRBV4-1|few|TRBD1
CASSRRDRDNYGYTF
TGCGCCAGCAGCCGGCGGGACAGAGACAACTATGGCTACACCTTC
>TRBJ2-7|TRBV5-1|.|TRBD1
CASSFPTGGNPYEQYF
TGCGCCAGCAGCTTTCCCACAGGGGGCAATCCCTACGAGCAGTACTTC
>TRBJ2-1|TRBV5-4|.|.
CASSLVGSSGNEQFF
TGTGCCAGCAGCTTGGTCGGGAGTAGTGGCAATGAGCAGTTCTTC
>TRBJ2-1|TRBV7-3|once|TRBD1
CASSQDRGRTNEQFF
TGTGCCAGCAGCCAGGACAGGGGACGTACGAATGAGCAGTTCTTC
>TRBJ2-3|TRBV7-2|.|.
CASSLVTQYF
TGTGCCAGCAGCTTAGTTACGCAGTATTTT
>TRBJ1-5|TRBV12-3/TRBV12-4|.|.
CASSPQGTNQPQLF
TGTGCCAGCAGTCCGCAGGGAACCAATCAGCCCCAGCTTTTT
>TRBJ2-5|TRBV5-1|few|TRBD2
CASSLGGLAGFSTQYF
TGCGCCAGCAGCTTGGGGGGACTAGCGGGCTTTTCGACCCAGTACTTC
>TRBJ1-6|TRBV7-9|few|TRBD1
CASSSDRVWLGNSPLHF
TGTGCCAGCAGCTCGGACAGGGTCTGGCTTGGTAATTCACCCCTCCACTTT
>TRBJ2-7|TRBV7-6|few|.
CASSLEAGQLLSSYEQYF
TGTGCCAGCAGCTTAGAAGCGGGACAGCTACTGAGCTCCTACGAGCAGTACTTC